This TCR beta chain originates from a study of T-cell reconstitution after alpha-beta-depleted transplantation in children. Unique molecular identifiers were used in preparing the TCRbeta library. TCRdb ran MiXCR on the PCR reads and lists one entry per CDR3 protein. The data contain roughly 500,000 distinct CDR3 sequences, less than 35% of them singletons. This CDR3 is 16 amino acids long. With 5 bases removed from V and 6 bases from J, the gap between germline ends came to 20 bases. Germline V gene sequence: CDR1 SGHTA, CDR2 FQGTGA. The chain links TRBV7-3 to TRBJ2-1; D uncertain. This sample comprised PBMCs from the stem cell graft donor, obtained from the stem cell graft. This receptor was taken from a human donor who donated a stem cell graft to a child with aplastic anemia. The CDR3 bases are TGTGCCAGCAGCCCTCGACGGGCGTCCGGAAGCAATGAGCAGTTCTTC. Its protein is CASSPRRASGSNEQFF.